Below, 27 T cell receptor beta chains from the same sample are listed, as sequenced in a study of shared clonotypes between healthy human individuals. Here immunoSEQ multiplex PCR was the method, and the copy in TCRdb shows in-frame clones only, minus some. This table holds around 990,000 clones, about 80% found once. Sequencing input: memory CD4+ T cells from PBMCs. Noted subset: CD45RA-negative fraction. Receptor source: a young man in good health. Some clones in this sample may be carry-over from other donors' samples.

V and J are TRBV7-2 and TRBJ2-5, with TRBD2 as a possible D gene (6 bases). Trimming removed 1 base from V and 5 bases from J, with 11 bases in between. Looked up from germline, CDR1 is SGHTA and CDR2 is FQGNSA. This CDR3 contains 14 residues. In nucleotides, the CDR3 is TGTGCCAGCAGCTTAGAGCTGGGGAGGGAGACCCAGTACTTC. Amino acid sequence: CASSLELGRETQYF. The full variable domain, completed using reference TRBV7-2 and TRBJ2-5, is GAGVSQSPSNKVTEKGKDVELRCDPISGHTALYWYRQSLGQGLEFLIYFQGNSAPDKSGLPSDRFSAERTGGSVSTLTIQRTQQEDSAVYLCASSLELGRETQYFGPGTRLLVL.

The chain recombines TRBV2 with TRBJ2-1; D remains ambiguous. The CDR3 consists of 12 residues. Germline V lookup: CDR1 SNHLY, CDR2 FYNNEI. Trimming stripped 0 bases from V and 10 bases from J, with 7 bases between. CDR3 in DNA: TGTGCCAGCAGTGAAGCTCCGCACGAGCAGTTCTTC. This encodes CASSEAPHEQFF. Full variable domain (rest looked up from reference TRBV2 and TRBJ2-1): EPEVTQTPSHQVTQMGQEVILRCVPISNHLYFYWYRQILGQKVEFLVSFYNNEISEKSEIFDDQFSVERPDGSNFTLKIRSTKLEDSAMYFCASSEAPHEQFFGPGTRLTVL.

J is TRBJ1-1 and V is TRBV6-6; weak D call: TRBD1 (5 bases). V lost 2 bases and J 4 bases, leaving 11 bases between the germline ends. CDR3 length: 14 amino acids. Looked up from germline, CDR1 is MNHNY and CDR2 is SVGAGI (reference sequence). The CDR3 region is CASSYPGVSTEAFF. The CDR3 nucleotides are TGTGCCAGCAGTTACCCGGGGGTGAGCACTGAAGCTTTCTTT.

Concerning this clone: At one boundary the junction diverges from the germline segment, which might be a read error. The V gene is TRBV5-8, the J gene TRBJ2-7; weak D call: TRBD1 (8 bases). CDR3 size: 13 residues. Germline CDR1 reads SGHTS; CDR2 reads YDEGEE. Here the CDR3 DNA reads TGTGCCAGCAACACAGGGGGGGCCTACGGGCAGTACTTC. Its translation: CASNTGGAYGQYF.

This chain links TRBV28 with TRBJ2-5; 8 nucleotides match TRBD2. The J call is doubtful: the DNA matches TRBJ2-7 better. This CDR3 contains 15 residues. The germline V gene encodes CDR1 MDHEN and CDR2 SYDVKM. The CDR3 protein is CASSFSQSGSDEQYF. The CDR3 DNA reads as TGTGCCAGCAGTTTTAGTCAGAGCGGGAGCGACGAGCAGTACTTC.

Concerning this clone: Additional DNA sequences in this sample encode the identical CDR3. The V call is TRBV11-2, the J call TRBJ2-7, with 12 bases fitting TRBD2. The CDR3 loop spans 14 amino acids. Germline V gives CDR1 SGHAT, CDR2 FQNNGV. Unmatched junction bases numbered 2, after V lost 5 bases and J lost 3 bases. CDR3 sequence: CASSLAGGNYEQYF. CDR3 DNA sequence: TGTGCCAGCAGCCTAGCGGGAGGGAACTACGAGCAGTACTTC.

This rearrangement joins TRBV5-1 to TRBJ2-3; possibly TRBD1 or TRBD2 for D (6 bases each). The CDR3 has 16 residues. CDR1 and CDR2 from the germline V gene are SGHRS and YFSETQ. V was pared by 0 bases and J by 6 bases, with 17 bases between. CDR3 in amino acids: CASSLVSGAAFDTQYF. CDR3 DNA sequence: TGCGCCAGCAGCTTGGTGTCGGGGGCCGCGTTTGATACGCAGTATTTT.

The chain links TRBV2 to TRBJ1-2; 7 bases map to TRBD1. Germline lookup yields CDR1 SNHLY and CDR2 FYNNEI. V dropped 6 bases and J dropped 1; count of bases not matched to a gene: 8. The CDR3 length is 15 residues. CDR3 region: CASRGGQMINYGYTF. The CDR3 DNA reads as TGTGCCAGCAGGGGGGGACAGATGATTAACTATGGCTACACCTTC.

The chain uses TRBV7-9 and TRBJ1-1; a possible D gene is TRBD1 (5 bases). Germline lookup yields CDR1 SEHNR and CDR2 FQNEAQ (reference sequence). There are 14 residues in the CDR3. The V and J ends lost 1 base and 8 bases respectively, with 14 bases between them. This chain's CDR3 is CASSLEGVRPEAFF. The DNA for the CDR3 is TGTGCCAGCAGCTTAGAAGGGGTCAGACCGGAAGCTTTCTTT.

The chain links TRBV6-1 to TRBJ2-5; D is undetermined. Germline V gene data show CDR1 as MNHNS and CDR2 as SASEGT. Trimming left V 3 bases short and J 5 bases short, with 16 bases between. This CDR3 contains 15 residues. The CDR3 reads CASSEGPMVGETQYF. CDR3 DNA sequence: TGTGCCAGCAGTGAGGGCCCTATGGTCGGTGAGACCCAGTACTTC.

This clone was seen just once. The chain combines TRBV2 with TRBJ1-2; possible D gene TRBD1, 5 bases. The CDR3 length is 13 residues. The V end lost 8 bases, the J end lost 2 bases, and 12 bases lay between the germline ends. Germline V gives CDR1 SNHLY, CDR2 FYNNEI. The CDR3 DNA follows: TGTGCCAGCTTCCAAGGGGCCAACTATGGCTACACCTTC. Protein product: CASFQGANYGYTF.

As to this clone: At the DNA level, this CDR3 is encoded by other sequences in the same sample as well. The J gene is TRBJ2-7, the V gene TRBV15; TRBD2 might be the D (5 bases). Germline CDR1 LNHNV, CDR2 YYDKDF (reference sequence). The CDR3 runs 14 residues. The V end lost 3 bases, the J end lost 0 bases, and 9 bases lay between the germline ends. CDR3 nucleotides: TGTGCCACCAGCAGGGGTGGAGGCTCCTACGAGCAGTACTTC. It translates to CATSRGGGSYEQYF.

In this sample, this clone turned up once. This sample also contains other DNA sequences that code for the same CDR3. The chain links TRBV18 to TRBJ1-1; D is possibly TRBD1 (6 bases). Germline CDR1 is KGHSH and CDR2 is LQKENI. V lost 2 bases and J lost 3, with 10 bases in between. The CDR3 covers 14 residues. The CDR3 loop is CASSPGRGDTEAFF. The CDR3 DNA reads TGTGCCAGCTCACCAGGGAGGGGGGACACTGAAGCTTTCTTT.

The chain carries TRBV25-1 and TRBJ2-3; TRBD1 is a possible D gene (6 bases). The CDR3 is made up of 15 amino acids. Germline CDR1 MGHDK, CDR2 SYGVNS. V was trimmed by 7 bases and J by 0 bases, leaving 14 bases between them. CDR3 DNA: TGTGCCAGCACCCTGACAGGTACTAGCACAGATACGCAGTATTTT. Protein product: CASTLTGTSTDTQYF. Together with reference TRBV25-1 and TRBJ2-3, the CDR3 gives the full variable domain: EADIYQTPRYLVIGTGKKITLECSQTMGHDKMYWYQQDPGMELHLIHYSYGVNSTEKGDLSSESTVSRIRTEHFPLTLESARPSHTSQYLCASTLTGTSTDTQYFGPGTRLTVL.

CDR3 in amino acids: CATLAGEGETQYF. CDR3 nucleotide sequence: TGTGCCACCTTAGCGGGAGAGGGAGAGACCCAGTACTTC. V and J are TRBV28 and TRBJ2-5; 9 nucleotides agree with TRBD2. The CDR3 extends over 13 amino acids. The germline V gene encodes CDR1 MDHEN and CDR2 SYDVKM. V was pared by 10 bases and J by 4 bases, with 7 bases of the junction left unmatched.

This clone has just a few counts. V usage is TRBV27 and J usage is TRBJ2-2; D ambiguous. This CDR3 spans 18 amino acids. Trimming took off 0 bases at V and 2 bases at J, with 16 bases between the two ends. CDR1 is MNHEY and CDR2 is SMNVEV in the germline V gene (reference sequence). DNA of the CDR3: TGTGCCAGCAGTTTATCGGAGTACAGTAGCTTCAACACCGGGGAGCTGTTTTTT. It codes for CASSLSEYSSFNTGELFF.

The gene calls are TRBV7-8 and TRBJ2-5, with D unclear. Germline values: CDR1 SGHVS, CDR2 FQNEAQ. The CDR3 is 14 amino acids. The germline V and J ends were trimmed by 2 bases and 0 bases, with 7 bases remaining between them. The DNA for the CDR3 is TGTGCCAGCAGCTTAAGGACGAACCAAGAGACCCAGTACTTC. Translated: CASSLRTNQETQYF.

CDR3 DNA sequence: TGTGCCTGGAGTGCCCAGAACGAAGCTTTCTTT. As protein: CAWSAQNEAFF. This chain uses TRBV30 with TRBJ1-1, with D uncertain. The germline gives CDR1 GTSNPN, CDR2 SVGIG (reference sequence). This CDR3 spans 11 amino acids. The V end was cut by 1 base, the J end by 8 bases, with 8 bases between.

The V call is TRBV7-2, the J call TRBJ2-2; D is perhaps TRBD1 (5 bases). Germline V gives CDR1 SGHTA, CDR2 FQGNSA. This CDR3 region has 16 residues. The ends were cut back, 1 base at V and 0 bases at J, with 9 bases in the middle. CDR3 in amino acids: CASSLVWGANTGELFF. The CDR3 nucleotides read TGTGCCAGCAGCTTAGTTTGGGGCGCGAACACCGGGGAGCTGTTTTTT.

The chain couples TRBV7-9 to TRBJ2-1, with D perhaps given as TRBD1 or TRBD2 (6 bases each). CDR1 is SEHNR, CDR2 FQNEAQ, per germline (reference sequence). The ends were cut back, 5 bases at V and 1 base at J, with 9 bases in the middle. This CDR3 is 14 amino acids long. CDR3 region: CASSRGRSYNEQFF. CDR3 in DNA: TGTGCCAGCAGCCGGGGGCGATCCTACAATGAGCAGTTCTTC.

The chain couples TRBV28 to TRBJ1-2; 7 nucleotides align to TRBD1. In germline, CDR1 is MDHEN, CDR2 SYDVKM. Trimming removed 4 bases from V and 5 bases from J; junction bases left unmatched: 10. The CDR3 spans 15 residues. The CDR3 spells CASSSPPGGAYGYTF. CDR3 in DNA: TGTGCCAGCAGTTCCCCTCCAGGGGGAGCGTATGGCTACACCTTC.

DNA of the CDR3: TGTGCCAGCAGTAATGGACTAGACGGCGGTGAGCAGTTCTTC. This codes for CASSNGLDGGEQFF. V gene TRBV6-6 combines with J gene TRBJ2-1; TRBD2 matches 7 bases. This CDR3 has 14 amino acids. Germline CDR1 and CDR2: MNHNY and SVGAGI (reference sequence). The ends lost 5 bases at V and 9 bases at J; junction bases unmatched: 10.

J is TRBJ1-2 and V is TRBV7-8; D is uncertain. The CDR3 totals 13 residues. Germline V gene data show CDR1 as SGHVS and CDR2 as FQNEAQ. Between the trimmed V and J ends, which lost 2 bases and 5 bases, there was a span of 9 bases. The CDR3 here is CASSLTERYGYTF. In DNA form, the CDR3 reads TGTGCCAGCAGCTTAACCGAGCGATATGGCTACACCTTC. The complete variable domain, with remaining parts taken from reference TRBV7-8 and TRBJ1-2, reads GAGVSQSPRYKVAKRGQDVALRCDPISGHVSLFWYQQALGQGPEFLTYFQNEAQLDKSGLPSDRFFAERPEGSVSTLKIQRTQQEDSAVYLCASSLTERYGYTFGSGTRLTVV.

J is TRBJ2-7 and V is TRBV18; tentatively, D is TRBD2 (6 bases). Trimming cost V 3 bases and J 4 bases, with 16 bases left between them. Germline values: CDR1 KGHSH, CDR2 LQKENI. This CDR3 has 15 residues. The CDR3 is CASSPPAGSVYEQYF. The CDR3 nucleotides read TGTGCCAGCTCACCCCCAGCGGGTTCAGTTTACGAGCAGTACTTC.

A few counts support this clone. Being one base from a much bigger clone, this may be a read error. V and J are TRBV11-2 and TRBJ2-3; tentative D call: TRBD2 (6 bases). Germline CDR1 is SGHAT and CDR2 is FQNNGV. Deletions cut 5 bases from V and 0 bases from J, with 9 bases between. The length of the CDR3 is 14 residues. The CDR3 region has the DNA TGTGCCAGCAGCCAAGGGACTAGCACAGATACGCAGTATTTT. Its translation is CASSQGTSTDTQYF.

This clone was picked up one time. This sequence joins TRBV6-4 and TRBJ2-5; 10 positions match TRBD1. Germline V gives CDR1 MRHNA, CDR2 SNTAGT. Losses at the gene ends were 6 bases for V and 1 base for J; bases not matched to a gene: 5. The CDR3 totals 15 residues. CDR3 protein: CASSHRDRGQETQYF. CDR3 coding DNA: TGTGCCAGCAGCCACCGGGACAGGGGCCAAGAGACCCAGTACTTC.

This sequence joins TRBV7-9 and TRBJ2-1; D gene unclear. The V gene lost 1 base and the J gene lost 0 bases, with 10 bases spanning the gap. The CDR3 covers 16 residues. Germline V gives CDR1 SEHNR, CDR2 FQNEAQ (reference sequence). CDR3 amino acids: CASSLGVSSSYNEQFF. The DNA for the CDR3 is TGTGCCAGCAGCTTAGGGGTCTCAAGCTCCTACAATGAGCAGTTCTTC. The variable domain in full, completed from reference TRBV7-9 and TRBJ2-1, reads DTGVSQNPRHKITKRGQNVTFRCDPISEHNRLYWYRQTLGQGPEFLTYFQNEAQLEKSRLLSDRFSAERPKGSFSTLEIQRTEQGDSAMYLCASSLGVSSSYNEQFFGPGTRLTVL.